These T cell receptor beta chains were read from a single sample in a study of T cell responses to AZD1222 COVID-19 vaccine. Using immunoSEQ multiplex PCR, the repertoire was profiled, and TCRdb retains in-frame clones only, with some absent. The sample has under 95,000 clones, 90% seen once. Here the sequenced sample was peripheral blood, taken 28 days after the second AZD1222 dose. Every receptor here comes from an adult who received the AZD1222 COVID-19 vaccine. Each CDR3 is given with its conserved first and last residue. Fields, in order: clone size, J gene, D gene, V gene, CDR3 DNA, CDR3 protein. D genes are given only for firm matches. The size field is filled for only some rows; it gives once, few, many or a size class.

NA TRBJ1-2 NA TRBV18 TGTGCCAGCTCACCACCGGAGAAGCGTTATGGCTACACCTTC CASSPPEKRYGYTF
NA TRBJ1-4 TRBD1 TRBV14 TGTGCCAGCAGCCGCGGACAGGGCGCGGCTAATGAAAAACTGTTTTTT CASSRGQGAANEKLFF
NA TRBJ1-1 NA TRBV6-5 TGTGCCAGCAGTTACTCCCCACGCGGGCGGGATGCTGAAGCTTTCTTT CASSYSPRGRDAEAFF
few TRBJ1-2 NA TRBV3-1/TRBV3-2 TGTGCCAGCAGACCGGGACCGGCCTATGGCTACACCTTC CASRPGPAYGYTF
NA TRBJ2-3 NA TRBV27 TGTGCCAGCAGCCGGGACATATATTTTCGGGTCTATACGCAGTATTTT CASSRDIYFRVYTQYF
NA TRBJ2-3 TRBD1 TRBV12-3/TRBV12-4 TGTGCCAGCGACAGGGGAACAGATACGCAGTATTTT CASDRGTDTQYF
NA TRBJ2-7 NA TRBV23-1 TGCGCCAGCCCCCTTGAGGGGTGGGCATCTATCGAGCAGTACTTC CASPLEGWASIEQYF
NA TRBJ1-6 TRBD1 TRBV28 TGTGCCAGCAGTCACCGACAGGGGGATAATTCACCCCTCCACTTT CASSHRQGDNSPLHF
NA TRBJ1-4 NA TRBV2 TGTGCCAGCAGTGAAAGACACCTTGCAACTAATGAAAAACTGTTTTTT CASSERHLATNEKLFF
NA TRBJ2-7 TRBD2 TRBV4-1 TGCGCCAGCAGCCAACTAGCGGGGGGCAGCTCCTACGAGCAGTACTTC CASSQLAGGSSYEQYF
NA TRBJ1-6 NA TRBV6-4 TGTGCCAGCAGTGACTCGGGGCGTTCACCCCTCCACTTT CASSDSGRSPLHF
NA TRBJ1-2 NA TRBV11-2 TGTGCCAGCAGCCCTAACGAGGTGGGGGGCTACACCTTC CASSPNEVGGYTF
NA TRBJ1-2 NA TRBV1 TGCACCAGCAGCTACAATACAGGGGACTATGGCTACACCTTC CTSSYNTGDYGYTF
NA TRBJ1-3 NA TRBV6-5 TGTGCCAGCACCCCCTTCCGAGACTCTGGAAACACCATATATTTT CASTPFRDSGNTIYF
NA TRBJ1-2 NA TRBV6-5 TGTGCCAGCAGTTACTTGGGGGGGGGAGGCTATGGCTACACCTTC CASSYLGGGGYGYTF
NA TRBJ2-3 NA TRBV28 TGTGCCAGCAGTTCAGGACCCTTAGCAGATACGCAGTATTTT CASSSGPLADTQYF
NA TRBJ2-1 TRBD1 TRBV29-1 TGCAGCGTTGAGAGGGGGCAAGAGCAGTTCTTC CSVERGQEQFF
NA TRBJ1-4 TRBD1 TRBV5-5 TGTGCCAGCAACACCGGGACAGTTAATGAAAAACTGTTTTTT CASNTGTVNEKLFF
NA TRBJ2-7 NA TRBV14 TGTGCCAGCAGCCATCCGGGGGCGGCCGAGCAGTACTTC CASSHPGAAEQYF
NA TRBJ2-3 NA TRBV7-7 TGTGCCAGCGGCCCGGGATTCTATACGCAGTATTTT CASGPGFYTQYF
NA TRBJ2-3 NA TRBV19 TGTGCCAGTAGTTTGGGGACCTCTGGGGATACGCAGTATTTT CASSLGTSGDTQYF
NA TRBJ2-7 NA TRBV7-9 TGTGCCAGCAGCTTAGGTAGGGATTTGGACGAGCAGTACTTC CASSLGRDLDEQYF
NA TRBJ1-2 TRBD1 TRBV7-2 TGTGCCAGCAGCTTAGGCCTACAGGGGGCGGGCGGCTACACCTTC CASSLGLQGAGGYTF
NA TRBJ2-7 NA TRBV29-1 TGCAGCGTTGAACAGGCAGTCGAGCAGTACTTC CSVEQAVEQYF
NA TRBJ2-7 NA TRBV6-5 TGTGCCAGCAGTTACCAAGTCGATGCGTACTACGAGCAGTACTTC CASSYQVDAYYEQYF
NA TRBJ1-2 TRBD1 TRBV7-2 TGTGCCAGCAGCAGGGGACAGGGGGATGGCTACACCTTC CASSRGQGDGYTF
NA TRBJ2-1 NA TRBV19 TGTGCAACTCGACAGCTCTTAGGGTCCTACAATGAGCAGTTCTTC CATRQLLGSYNEQFF
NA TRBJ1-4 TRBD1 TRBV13 TGTGCCAGCAGCCCTCGGACAGGGGAAAAACTGTTTTTT CASSPRTGEKLFF
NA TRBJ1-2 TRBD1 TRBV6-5 TGTGCCAGCTCAAAGGGGGCTGACTATGGCTACACCTTC CASSKGADYGYTF
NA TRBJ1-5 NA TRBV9 TGTGCCAGCAGCGTAGAGGGAGGGGATCAGCCCCAGCATTTT CASSVEGGDQPQHF
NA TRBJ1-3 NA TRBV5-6 TGTGCCAGCAGCTTGATTCCAACGGTATTTGGAAACACCATATATTTT CASSLIPTVFGNTIYF
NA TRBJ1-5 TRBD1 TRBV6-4 TGTGCCACAAGTTTTGGCGGCGGAGGGGGCCATCAGCCCCAGCATTTT CATSFGGGGGHQPQHF
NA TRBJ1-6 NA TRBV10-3 TGTGCCATCAGTGTTGGAGGTGGCAGTAATTCACCCCTCCACTTT CAISVGGGSNSPLHF
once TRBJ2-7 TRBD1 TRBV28 TGTGCCAGTGCTGGACAGGCGTCCTACGAGCAGTACTTC CASAGQASYEQYF
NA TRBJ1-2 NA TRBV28 TGTGCCAGCAGTTTTGCCAGCTATGGCTACACCTTC CASSFASYGYTF
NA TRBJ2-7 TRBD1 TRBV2 TGTGCCAGCAGTGGTAATATTCGGGACAGTGGGACCTACGAGCAGTACTTC CASSGNIRDSGTYEQYF
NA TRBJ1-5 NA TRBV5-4 TGTGCCAGCAGCTTAGACCGACAGCCCCAGCATTTT CASSLDRQPQHF
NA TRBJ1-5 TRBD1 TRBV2 TGTGCCAGCAGTGACAGGACAGGGGGCAATCAGCCCCAGCATTTT CASSDRTGGNQPQHF
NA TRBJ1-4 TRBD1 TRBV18 TGTGCCAGCTCCCCAAGGGACAGCAATGAAAAACTGTTTTTT CASSPRDSNEKLFF
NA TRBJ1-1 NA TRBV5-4 TGTGCCAGCAGCTTGGACGGGCCAGGAGCTTTCTTT CASSLDGPGAFF
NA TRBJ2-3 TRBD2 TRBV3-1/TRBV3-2 TGTGCCAGCAGCCAAGCAGCGGGGGGTTCCCCTGGCACAGATACGCAGTATTTT CASSQAAGGSPGTDTQYF
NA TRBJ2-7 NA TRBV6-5 TGTGCCAGCAGAGGGGGATCCAGCTCCTACGAGCAGTACTTC CASRGGSSSYEQYF
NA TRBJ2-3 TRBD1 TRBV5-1 TGCGCCAGCAGCTCGGGACAGAGCACAGATACGCAGTATTTT CASSSGQSTDTQYF
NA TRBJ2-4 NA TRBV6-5 TGTGCCAGCAGTTACGCCTCAAAGGGGACTGAAAACATTCAGTACTTC CASSYASKGTENIQYF
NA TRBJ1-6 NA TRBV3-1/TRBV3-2 TGTGCCAGCAGCCCCAGGGACGGGCTGAATAATTCACCCCTCCACTTT CASSPRDGLNNSPLHF
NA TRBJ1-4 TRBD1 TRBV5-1 TGCGCCAGCAGCCCTCGACAGGGATATTCTAATGAAAAACTGTTTTTT CASSPRQGYSNEKLFF
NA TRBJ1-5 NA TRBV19 TGTGCCAGTGCCGCCGTCGGGGTGAATCAGCCCCAGCATTTT CASAAVGVNQPQHF
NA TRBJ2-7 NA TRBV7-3 TGTGCCAGCAGCCCCTCTAGGACACCCCTGGGAGAGCAGTACTTC CASSPSRTPLGEQYF
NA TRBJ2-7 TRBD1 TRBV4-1 TGCGCCAGCAGTCCAGGACAGGGCCCATCCTACGAGCAGTACTTC CASSPGQGPSYEQYF
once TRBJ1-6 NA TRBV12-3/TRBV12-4 TGTGCCAGCAGTTGGGAGAATTCACCCCTCCACTTT CASSWENSPLHF
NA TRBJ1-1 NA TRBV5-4 TGTGCCAGCAGCTTGGCCGAGGGGGCTGAAGCTTTCTTT CASSLAEGAEAFF
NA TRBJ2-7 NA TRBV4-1 TGCGCCAGCAGCCAAGAAAGGGGGGGCCGGAGCTCCTACGAGCAGTACTTC CASSQERGGRSSYEQYF